The present TCR beta chain was sequenced within a study of shared clonotypes between healthy human individuals. Sequenced by immunoSEQ multiplex PCR; TCRdb stores in-frame clones only, minus some. The repertoire holds millions of clones, with roughly 94% as singletons. The CDR3 has 15 amino acids. The junction had 10 bases not matched to a gene; V was cut back by 5 bases and J by 8 bases. Germline CDR1 and CDR2: SGHAT and FQNNGV. A remark on this clone: A clone one base away is much larger, so this may be a read error.

The sequenced sample was naive CD4+ T cells sorted from blood. Documented subset: CD45RA+ positively selected. This TCR was sampled from a man between 18 and 29 years old in good health. The chain recombines TRBV11-2 with TRBJ2-7; 12 nucleotides match TRBD1. This CDR3 reads CASSPRDRGPYKQYF. CDR3 in DNA: TGTGCCAGCAGCCCCCGGGACAGGGGGCCTTACAAGCAGTACTTC.